The 26 T cell receptor beta chains below all came from one sample that was sequenced in a study of blood T cell repertoires in COVID-19 (TCRdb year 2020). Library prep was done by the immunoSEQ multiplex PCR assay. In TCRdb, the immuneACCESS table is reduced to in-frame sequences with V and J assigned. These tables do not hold every clone; where another copy was compared, an unresolved V gene accounts for under half, and the others remain unexplained. The sample yields 250,000 or so clones; 85% to 90% were counted once. In total, the top ten clones hold approximately 4.6% of the sample. Sequenced material: peripheral blood. All receptors derive from a woman between 35 and 50 years old who had recovered from COVID-19.

J is TRBJ2-1 and V is TRBV28; D possibly corresponds to TRBD2 (5 bases). The germline V gene has CDR1 MDHEN and CDR2 SYDVKM. Trimming took 6 bases from V and 4 from J, leaving 19 bases between them. The CDR3 sequence is 16 residues long. The DNA for the CDR3 is TGTGCCAGCAGCCTCACAAAGAGGGTTTCATACAATGAGCAGTTCTTC. Its translation is CASSLTKRVSYNEQFF.

This chain links TRBV2 with TRBJ1-6; 7 bases align to TRBD1. This CDR3 has 14 residues. CDR1 and CDR2 (germline): SNHLY, FYNNEI. V shed 2 bases and J 10 bases; nucleotides not matched to a gene: 5. As DNA, the CDR3 is TGTGCCAGCAGTGAATACAGGGGAAACTCACCCCTCCACTTT. This encodes CASSEYRGNSPLHF. Full variable domain (remainder filled in from reference TRBV2 and TRBJ1-6): EPEVTQTPSHQVTQMGQEVILRCVPISNHLYFYWYRQILGQKVEFLVSFYNNEISEKSEIFDDQFSVERPDGSNFTLKIRSTKLEDSAMYFCASSEYRGNSPLHFGNGTRLTVT.

This clone was seen only once. This chain links TRBV6-2 or TRBV6-3 with TRBJ2-1; 11 bases align to TRBD1. Germline CDR1 is MNHEY and CDR2 is SVGEGT. Trimming took 2 bases from V and 0 from J; bases not matched to a gene: 9. The CDR3 extends over 19 amino acids. CDR3 DNA: TGTGCCAGCAGTTACGCCGGGACAGGGGGTTTAGCCTCCTACAATGAGCAGTTCTTC. This codes for CASSYAGTGGLASYNEQFF.

V gene TRBV27 combines with J gene TRBJ2-1; D unresolved. Trimming took 3 bases from V and 15 from J, leaving 18 bases between them. This CDR3 comprises 13 residues. Germline V gene data show CDR1 as MNHEY and CDR2 as SMNVEV (reference sequence). The CDR3 here is CASSLNHDGDAFF. The CDR3 nucleotides are TGTGCCAGCAGTTTGAATCACGACGGAGACGCGTTCTTC.

This clone was counted a single time. This sequence joins TRBV4-3 and TRBJ2-1; 9 nucleotides align to TRBD2. The V gene's germline CDR1 is LGHNA and CDR2 YSLEER. After removal of 0 bases from V and 8 bases from J, the junction contained 14 bases not matched to a gene. The CDR3 length is 18 residues. The CDR3 DNA reads TGCGCCAGCAGCCAAGAGACGTTCGGGACTAGCCTAGCCTATGAGCAGTTCTTC. This gives the protein CASSQETFGTSLAYEQFF.

This clone was recorded once. The V gene is TRBV4-3, the J gene TRBJ2-5; D gene unclear. This CDR3 is 14 amino acids long. The V gene's germline CDR1 is LGHNA and CDR2 YSLEER. V gave up 0 bases and J gave up 5 bases, with 10 bases separating them. Here the CDR3 DNA reads TGCGCCAGCAGCCAAGAAGCCCTCGGGGAGACCCAGTACTTC. Amino acid sequence: CASSQEALGETQYF.

The rearrangement links TRBV24-1 to TRBJ1-6; D uncertain. CDR1 is KGHDR and CDR2 is SFDVKD in the germline V gene. V was clipped by 2 bases and J by 4 bases, with 5 bases between them. The CDR3 length is 14 residues. CDR3 amino acids: CATSDSAYNSPLHF. DNA of the CDR3: TGTGCCACCAGTGATTCAGCGTATAATTCACCCCTCCACTTT.

The chain carries TRBV5-1 and TRBJ2-5; 11 bases map to TRBD2. This CDR3 has 15 residues. Trimming took 2 bases from V and 4 from J; bases not matched to a gene: 4. Germline V gene data show CDR1 as SGHRS and CDR2 as YFSETQ. CDR3 loop: CASSFLTSGTETQYF. CDR3 DNA sequence: TGCGCCAGCAGCTTCCTGACTAGCGGGACAGAGACCCAGTACTTC.

The gene calls are TRBV6-1 and TRBJ2-3; TRBD1 is a possible D gene (6 bases). With 2 bases removed from V and 2 bases from J, the gap between germline ends came to 17 bases. The germline gives CDR1 MNHNS, CDR2 SASEGT. This CDR3 has 17 residues. The CDR3 reads CASSELTDRILTDTQYF. CDR3 sequence (DNA): TGTGCCAGCAGTGAACTAACCGACAGGATACTCACAGATACGCAGTATTTT.

The CDR3 nucleotides are TGTGCCAGCAGTGAAGGGACAGGGGTTCGAGGGACCCAGTACTTC. This sequence encodes CASSEGTGVRGTQYF. The genes are TRBV6-1 and TRBJ2-5; 9 bases map to TRBD1. This CDR3 has 15 amino acids. The germline gives CDR1 MNHNS, CDR2 SASEGT. Losses at the gene ends were 1 base for V and 7 bases for J; bases not matched to a gene: 7.

V gene TRBV19 combines with J gene TRBJ2-7; the D gene is possibly TRBD2 (6 bases). Trimming left V 4 bases short and J 6 bases short, with 16 bases between. CDR3 size: 14 residues. Germline CDR1 is LNHDA and CDR2 is SQIVND (reference sequence). The CDR3 DNA reads TGTGCCAGTAGTACCGGGACTGGGCCTATCGAGCAGTACTTC. Translated, it gives CASSTGTGPIEQYF.

This clone appeared once. The V gene is TRBV20-1, the J gene TRBJ2-1; D not resolved. CDR1 DFQATT and CDR2 SNEGSKA come from the germline V gene (reference sequence). The CDR3 has 11 residues. V shed 3 bases and J shed 7 bases, with 7 bases lying between them. CDR3 coding DNA: TGCAGTGCTAGTTCAAATAATGAGCAGTTCTTC. Translation: CSASSNNEQFF.

The genes are TRBV19 and TRBJ1-1, with D unclear. CDR1 LNHDA and CDR2 SQIVND come from the germline V gene (reference sequence). CDR3 length: 16 residues. V was clipped by 1 base and J by 0 bases, with 12 bases between them. DNA for the CDR3: TGTGCCAGTAGTATAGGCCGGTATAAAATGAACACTGAAGCTTTCTTT. Translated: CASSIGRYKMNTEAFF.

This chain joins TRBV12-3 or TRBV12-4 and TRBJ1-1; unclear D gene. The V and J ends lost 3 bases and 10 bases respectively, with 9 bases between them. The CDR3 has 11 residues. CDR3 sequence: CASSFDMRAFF. The CDR3 DNA reads TGTGCCAGCAGTTTCGATATGAGAGCTTTCTTT.

This rearrangement joins TRBV3-1 (or the pseudogene TRBV3-2) to TRBJ1-4; possible D gene TRBD1, 6 bases. Germline values: CDR1 LGHDT, CDR2 YNNKEL (reference sequence). The V gene lost 0 bases and the J gene lost 2 bases, with 7 bases spanning the gap. The CDR3 sequence is 15 residues long. The CDR3 DNA sequence: TGTGCCAGCAGCCAAGAGGGGGCCACTAATGAAAAACTGTTTTTT. This gives the protein CASSQEGATNEKLFF.

V usage is TRBV27 and J usage is TRBJ1-2, with 9 nucleotides matching TRBD1. This CDR3 has 16 residues. CDR1 and CDR2 (germline): MNHEY, SMNVEV (reference sequence). V was clipped by 0 bases and J by 2 bases; unmatched bases: 4. The CDR3 DNA reads TGTGCCAGCAGTTTATCGGGACAGGGAGGCAACTATGGCTACACCTTC. Its protein is CASSLSGQGGNYGYTF.

The chain recombines TRBV11-3 with TRBJ2-7; TRBD1 might be the D (6 bases). Germline CDR1 and CDR2: SGHNT and YENEEA. CDR3 length: 13 amino acids. Trimming stripped 4 bases from V and 4 bases from J, with 11 bases between. Here the CDR3 DNA reads TGTGCCAGCAGCTCGGACAGATCTTACGAGCAGTACGTC. Amino acids: CASSSDRSYEQYV.

This chain's CDR3 is CASSGHRGSNEKLFF. The CDR3 bases are TGTGCCAGCAGTGGGCACAGGGGTTCTAATGAAAAACTGTTTTTT. The J gene is TRBJ1-4, the V gene TRBV2; 7 nucleotides align to TRBD1. V shed 4 bases, J shed 3 bases, and the junction held 5 bases outside the gene matches. Germline V CDR1 and CDR2: SNHLY, FYNNEI. The CDR3 is made up of 15 amino acids.

This chain connects TRBV7-8 to TRBJ2-6, with TRBD2 as a possible D gene (6 bases). The CDR3 covers 18 residues. Germline values: CDR1 SGHVS, CDR2 FQNEAQ. The V end was cut by 1 base, the J end by 0 bases, with 13 bases between. The CDR3, as DNA: TGTGCCAGCAGCTTAGTGGGACTCGACCTCTCTGGGGCCAACGTCCTGACTTTC. Residues: CASSLVGLDLSGANVLTF.

The chain couples TRBV24-1 to TRBJ2-1; 8 bases line up with TRBD1. The germline CDR1 and CDR2 sequences are KGHDR and SFDVKD. Unmatched junction bases numbered 6, after V lost 0 bases and J lost 6 bases. This CDR3 is 16 amino acids long. The CDR3 sequence: CATSDLGQGRFNEQFF. The DNA for the CDR3 is TGTGCCACCAGTGATTTGGGACAGGGTAGGTTCAATGAGCAGTTCTTC.

This chain links TRBV7-2 with TRBJ1-2; 11 nucleotides match TRBD1. The CDR3 extends over 16 amino acids. Germline CDR1 is SGHTA and CDR2 is FQGNSA. Germline trimming cut 3 bases from V and 5 bases from J; bases unmatched to any gene: 8. The CDR3: CASSFRGRDRGYGYTF. The CDR3, as DNA: TGTGCCAGCAGCTTTAGGGGCCGGGACAGGGGGTATGGCTACACCTTC.

This clone was recorded only once. DNA for the CDR3: TGTGCCAGCAGCCTCGGGCTACAGGGGGCCTTTGAGACCCAGTACTTC. It translates to CASSLGLQGAFETQYF. The gene calls are TRBV7-9 and TRBJ2-5, with TRBD1 matching 9 bases. Germline V CDR1 and CDR2: SEHNR, FQNEAQ (reference sequence). V lost 5 bases and J lost 5; bases outside the gene matches: 12. The CDR3 consists of 16 residues.

The gene calls are TRBV5-3 and TRBJ2-7; a possible D gene is TRBD1 (6 bases). TRBV5-3 is recorded as an ORF, its role being uncertain. V was shortened by 5 bases and J by 3 bases, with 15 bases between the two germline ends. The CDR3 loop spans 14 amino acids. The CDR3 DNA is TGTGCCAGAAGTCCGACAGGAACAATCTACGAGCAGTACTTC. It specifies CARSPTGTIYEQYF.

This clone has a single count. This sequence joins TRBV12-3 or TRBV12-4 and TRBJ1-4; D remains unclear. This CDR3 region has 12 residues. V gave up 4 bases and J gave up 7 bases, with 7 bases separating them. The CDR3 reads CASSSAGEKLFF. CDR3 nucleotides: TGTGCCAGCAGTTCGGCAGGTGAAAAACTGTTTTTT.

The CDR3 DNA reads as TGTGCCATCCGCGGGAATGCCGGTACAGATACGCAGTATTTT. Amino acids: CAIRGNAGTDTQYF. The chain recombines TRBV6-5 with TRBJ2-3, with a weak D call TRBD2 (6 bases). The germline V gene has CDR1 MNHEY and CDR2 SVGAGI. The V and J ends lost 10 bases and 3 bases respectively, with 17 bases between them. This CDR3 region has 14 residues.

The rearrangement joins TRBV11-3 to TRBJ2-1, with 7 nucleotides matching TRBD2. Looked up from germline, CDR1 is SGHNT and CDR2 is YENEEA. V trimming: 6 bases; J trimming: 4 bases; junction bases outside the gene matches: 15. This CDR3 region has 17 residues. Here the CDR3 reads CASSSTWGLFSYNEQFF. The DNA of the CDR3 is TGTGCCAGCAGTTCTACCTGGGGACTATTCAGTTACAATGAGCAGTTCTTC.